The 2 T cell receptor beta chains below come from one sample, sequenced in a study of blood T cell repertoires in COVID-19. Only in-frame clones appear in the TCRdb table, and some are missing; sequencing was by immunoSEQ multiplex PCR. This table has under 150,000 clones, 85% to 90% appearing once. The sequencing sample was made of peripheral blood. Receptors originate from an older woman with COVID-19, enrolled during active disease.

This chain connects TRBV5-1 to TRBJ1-2; D is unresolved. The CDR3 spans 13 residues. V lost 2 bases and J 6 bases, leaving 11 bases between the germline ends. The germline gives CDR1 SGHRS, CDR2 YFSETQ. The CDR3, as DNA: TGCGCCAGCAGCTTCGAGAGGTGGGATGGCTACACCTTC. Translated, it gives CASSFERWDGYTF. Together with reference TRBV5-1 and TRBJ1-2, the CDR3 gives the full variable domain: KAGVTQTPRYLIKTRGQQVTLSCSPISGHRSVSWYQQTPGQGLQFLFEYFSETQRNKGNFPGRFSGRQFSNSRSEMNVSTLELGDSALYLCASSFERWDGYTFGSGTRLTVV.

In its sample, this clone was seen once. The chain couples TRBV2 to TRBJ1-6, with D tentatively TRBD1 (6 bases). This CDR3 region has 13 residues. The germline gives CDR1 SNHLY, CDR2 FYNNEI. The ends were cut back, 9 bases at V and 6 bases at J, with 12 bases in the middle. DNA of the CDR3: TGTGCCAGGAGACAGGAATTTAATTCACCCCTCCACTTT. It codes for CARRQEFNSPLHF. The full variable domain, its missing parts supplied by reference TRBV2 and TRBJ1-6, is EPEVTQTPSHQVTQMGQEVILRCVPISNHLYFYWYRQILGQKVEFLVSFYNNEISEKSEIFDDQFSVERPDGSNFTLKIRSTKLEDSAMYFCARRQEFNSPLHFGNGTRLTVT.